This entry lists 29 T cell receptor beta chains sequenced from one sample in a study of Graves' ophthalmopathy and Graves' hyperthyroidism. The TCR beta CDR3 regions underwent amplification from RNA transcripts. HTBI primers served in a first-round RT-PCR, which a second-round multiplex PCR followed. One entry per CDR3 protein, called by TCRdb with MiXCR from the multiplex PCR reads. This table holds hundreds of thousands of distinct CDR3 sequences, 21% found once. The sequencing sample was made of peripheral blood. These receptors were collected from a woman between 18 and 29 years old with stable Graves' hyperthyroidism.

This clonotype was seen ten or more times. This chain connects TRBV5-1 to TRBJ2-7, with D possibly matching TRBD1 (5 bases). Trimming left V 1 base short and J 1 base short, with 12 bases between. Per germline, CDR1 SGHRS and CDR2 YFSETQ. The CDR3 is 15 amino acids. The CDR3 region has the DNA TGCGCCAGCAGCTTGTGGCAGGGTGGATCCTACGAGCAGTACTTC. This encodes CASSLWQGGSYEQYF. Drawing the rest from reference TRBV5-1 and TRBJ2-7, the complete variable domain is KAGVTQTPRYLIKTRGQQVTLSCSPISGHRSVSWYQQTPGQGLQFLFEYFSETQRNKGNFPGRFSGRQFSNSRSEMNVSTLELGDSALYLCASSLWQGGSYEQYFGPGTRLTVT.

As regards this clonotype: This may come from a read error, since a much larger clone is one base off. V gene TRBV5-5 combines with J gene TRBJ2-7, with D perhaps assigned TRBD1 or TRBD2 (5 bases each). This CDR3 has 16 residues. Germline CDR1 SGHKS, CDR2 YYEKEE (reference sequence). This chain's CDR3 is CANSLARWGPSDEQYF. For the CDR3, the DNA is TGTGCCAACAGCTTGGCCAGGTGGGGACCCTCCGACGAGCAGTACTTC.

This clonotype was recorded many times. The chain links TRBV28 to TRBJ1-2; D possibly corresponds to TRBD1 (6 bases). Germline-derived CDR1 and CDR2 are MDHEN and SYDVKM. V was pared by 5 bases and J by 5 bases, with 18 bases between. The CDR3 is 15 residues long. The CDR3 coding sequence is TGTGCCAGCAGTCAAACAGGGCCGATAACTTATGGCTACACCTTC. Residues: CASSQTGPITYGYTF.

CDR3 in amino acids: CASSHRLAGFKETQYF. CDR3 DNA: TGTGCCAGTAGTCACAGACTAGCGGGATTCAAAGAGACCCAGTACTTC. The genes are TRBV19 and TRBJ2-5, with TRBD2 identical over 11 bases. This CDR3 is 16 amino acids long. The germline gives CDR1 LNHDA, CDR2 SQIVND (reference sequence). With 5 bases clipped from V and 3 bases from J, the junction kept 8 bases outside the gene matches.

This clonotype was observed at least ten times. The rearrangement links TRBV13 to TRBJ2-6; D is possibly TRBD2 (5 bases). Germline V CDR1 and CDR2: PRHDT, FYEKMQ (reference sequence). The CDR3 length is 20 residues. V was trimmed by 5 bases and J by 0 bases, leaving 23 bases between them. CDR3 loop: CASSLSLVAPDFSGANVLTF. The CDR3 region has the DNA TGTGCCAGCAGCCTCTCGCTCGTAGCGCCAGACTTCTCTGGGGCCAACGTCCTGACTTTC.

At least ten counts were recorded for this clonotype. The chain links TRBV12-5 to TRBJ2-5; no definite D call. The CDR3 has 15 amino acids. V lost 2 bases to trimming and J lost 1 base, with 11 bases between them. Per germline, CDR1 LGHNT and CDR2 FRNRAP. The CDR3 DNA is TGTGCTAGTGGTTTGCACGGATTAGGCCAAGAGACCCAGTACTTC. Residues: CASGLHGLGQETQYF.

This chain connects TRBV2 to TRBJ2-1, with 13 nucleotides matching TRBD2. V shed 7 bases, J shed 4 bases, and the junction held 13 bases outside the gene matches. CDR3 length equals 18 residues. CDR1 is SNHLY and CDR2 is FYNNEI in the germline V gene. CDR3 nucleotide sequence: TGTGCCAGCACCGAAGGACCGGGACTAGCGGGACGGTACAATGAGCAGTTCTTC. It is translated as CASTEGPGLAGRYNEQFF.

The chain recombines TRBV20-1 with TRBJ2-7; the D gene is possibly TRBD1 (6 bases). The CDR3 extends over 13 amino acids. Germline V gives CDR1 DFQATT, CDR2 SNEGSKA (reference sequence). V was cut by 4 bases and J by 3 bases, with 13 bases left in between. The DNA for the CDR3 is TGCAGTGCTACCCCGGGACATTACTACGAGCAGTACTTC. This encodes CSATPGHYYEQYF.

This clonotype was recorded at least ten times. V gene TRBV7-2 combines with J gene TRBJ2-2, with D possibly being TRBD1 (6 bases). Germline values: CDR1 SGHTA, CDR2 FQGNSA. The CDR3 totals 15 residues. The ends were cut back, 4 bases at V and 8 bases at J, with 17 bases in the middle. This CDR3 is CASSSSTGFGGELFF. CDR3 nucleotide sequence: TGTGCCAGCAGCTCATCCACAGGGTTCGGTGGGGAGCTGTTTTTT.

This clonotype was counted ten times or more. The chain uses TRBV25-1 and TRBJ2-5; D gene uncertain. Trimming pared 3 bases from V and 1 base from J, leaving 12 bases between. Germline CDR1 is MGHDK and CDR2 is SYGVNS. This CDR3 has 15 amino acids. This CDR3 reads CASSDPRQLQETQYF. In nucleotides, the CDR3 is TGTGCCAGCAGTGACCCGAGGCAGCTCCAAGAGACCCAGTACTTC.

This clonotype was recorded many times. The V and J genes are TRBV10-3 and TRBJ2-7; D may be TRBD1 (5 bases). The ends were cut back, 6 bases at V and 6 bases at J, with 21 bases in the middle. The V gene's germline CDR1 is ENHRY and CDR2 SYGVKD. CDR3 length equals 15 residues. CDR3 residues: CAIRATLVRGIEQYF. The CDR3 nucleotides are TGTGCCATCAGGGCAACTCTAGTAAGGGGAATCGAGCAGTACTTC.

In its sample, this clonotype was seen many times. The chain is built from TRBV27 and TRBJ2-2; no clear D gene. The CDR3 extends over 14 amino acids. The V end lost 3 bases, the J end lost 1 base, and 6 bases lay between the germline ends. Germline V gene sequence: CDR1 MNHEY, CDR2 SMNVEV (reference sequence). The CDR3 coding sequence is TGTGCCAGCAGTTTTGTAGGGAACACCGGGGAGCTGTTTTTT. Translation gives CASSFVGNTGELFF.

This clonotype was counted many times. This chain uses TRBV6-5 with TRBJ2-7; D not certain. V was shortened by 1 base and J by 6 bases, with 10 bases between the two germline ends. Per germline, CDR1 MNHEY and CDR2 SVGAGI. This CDR3 has 13 amino acids. CDR3: CASSYFSRGEQYF. DNA for the CDR3: TGTGCCAGCAGTTACTTTAGCCGAGGCGAGCAGTACTTC.

This clonotype has ten or more counts. The chain employs TRBV6-6 and TRBJ1-1; 11 bases are shared with TRBD1. With V trimmed by 6 bases and J by 3 bases, 21 bases remained unmatched. The CDR3 has 20 amino acids. Germline CDR1 MNHNY, CDR2 SVGAGI (reference sequence). This chain's CDR3 is CASRLNRDRGEIKNDTEAFF. As DNA, the CDR3 is TGTGCCAGCAGGCTAAACCGGGACAGGGGGGAAATAAAAAATGACACTGAAGCTTTCTTT.

This clonotype has ten or more counts. V is TRBV24-1 and J is TRBJ1-5; D is unclear. Germline V gene data show CDR1 as KGHDR and CDR2 as SFDVKD. V gave up 9 bases and J gave up 4 bases, with 15 bases separating them. The CDR3 runs to 14 residues. The CDR3 loop is CATAREGSNQPQHF. The CDR3 DNA is TGTGCCACCGCACGAGAGGGATCTAATCAGCCCCAGCATTTT.

V is TRBV29-1 and J is TRBJ2-7, with D hard to call. Trimming took off 7 bases at V and 0 bases at J, with 10 bases between the two ends. In germline, CDR1 is SQVTM, CDR2 ANQGSEA. This CDR3 is 12 amino acids long. The CDR3, as DNA: TGCAGCGCCTGTGGAGACTCCTACGAGCAGTACTTC. Its protein product is CSACGDSYEQYF.

This clonotype was seen at least ten times. The chain links TRBV5-1 to TRBJ2-7; 8 nucleotides match TRBD1. J lost 3 bases, V lost 4 bases, and 6 bases had no gene match. The CDR3 runs 14 residues. In germline, CDR1 is SGHRS, CDR2 YFSETQ. CDR3 in amino acids: CASSGITGGYEQYF. CDR3 sequence (DNA): TGCGCCAGCAGCGGCATAACAGGGGGCTACGAGCAGTACTTC.

Notes on this clonotype: This clone may be a read error of a much larger clone one base away. The chain recombines TRBV5-1 with TRBJ2-7, with 9 bases fitting TRBD2. The CDR3 runs to 15 residues. V dropped 4 bases and J dropped 3; count of bases not matched to a gene: 8. The V gene's germline CDR1 is SGHRS and CDR2 YFSETQ. CDR3 sequence reads: CASSEREDSFYEQYF. The CDR3 DNA follows: TGCGCCAGCAGCGAGCGGGAGGACTCATTCTACGAGCAGTACTTC.

This clonotype has a handful of counts. The V gene is TRBV2, the J gene TRBJ1-5; D is uncertain. This CDR3 is 15 amino acids long. Trimming left V 8 bases short and J 0 bases short, with 14 bases between. CDR1 is SNHLY and CDR2 is FYNNEI in the germline V gene. The CDR3 region is CASSGAIYSNQPQHF. CDR3 coding DNA: TGTGCCAGCTCTGGCGCCATTTATAGCAATCAGCCCCAGCATTTT.

The CDR3 spells CTISPWTGVGYEQYF. The CDR3 DNA sequence: TGTACCATCAGTCCCTGGACAGGGGTAGGGTACGAGCAGTACTTC. The V and J genes are TRBV28 and TRBJ2-7; 9 positions match TRBD1. Germline lookup yields CDR1 MDHEN and CDR2 SYDVKM. The CDR3 has 15 amino acids.

The chain joins TRBV6-1 to TRBJ2-5, with a weak D call TRBD2 (6 bases). Trimming removed 3 bases at V and 7 bases at J, with 9 bases between. CDR1 MNHNS and CDR2 SASEGT come from the germline V gene. The CDR3 runs 12 residues. As DNA, the CDR3 is TGTGCCAGCAGTGAGGCGGAGGGGACCCAGTACTTC. Translated: CASSEAEGTQYF.

Concerning this clonotype itself: The germline gene is not matched at one end of the junction; a read error may be the cause. J is TRBJ2-7 and V is TRBV20-1; 7 positions agree with TRBD2. Germline V gives CDR1 DFQATT, CDR2 SNEGSKA (reference sequence). The length of the CDR3 is 13 residues. The CDR3 loop reads CSARGGMVDEQCF. The CDR3 nucleotides read TGCAGTGCTAGGGGAGGGATGGTGGACGAGCAGTGCTTC.

At least ten counts were recorded for this clonotype. The CDR3 coding sequence is TGTGCCAGCAGTTTAGGAGCGGGCGCAGCTTTCGGCTACACCTTC. Its protein is CASSLGAGAAFGYTF. The rearrangement joins TRBV27 to TRBJ1-2; D not resolved. V lost 2 bases, J lost 8 bases, and 18 bases lay in between. The CDR3 totals 15 residues. Germline loops: CDR1 MNHEY, CDR2 SMNVEV (reference sequence).

The chain joins TRBV20-1 to TRBJ2-5, with 11 bases lining up with TRBD2. Losses at the gene ends were 3 bases for V and 5 bases for J; bases not matched to a gene: 11. CDR3 length: 16 amino acids. Germline CDR1 and CDR2: DFQATT and SNEGSKA (reference sequence). The CDR3 coding sequence is TGCAGTGCTAGTGTTATAGCGGGAGGGCCCTGGGAGACCCAGTACTTC. As protein: CSASVIAGGPWETQYF.

This clonotype was observed many times. The CDR3 nucleotides are TGTGCCATCAGTGAGGGGGGGTTTGGCAATCAGCCCCAGCATTTT. This sequence encodes CAISEGGFGNQPQHF. The V gene is TRBV10-3, the J gene TRBJ1-5; tentatively, D is TRBD1 (5 bases). V lost 2 bases and J 2 bases, leaving 10 bases between the germline ends. The V gene's germline CDR1 is ENHRY and CDR2 SYGVKD. The CDR3 covers 15 residues.

This clonotype was recorded many times. The V and J genes are TRBV9 and TRBJ1-5, with no clear D. Germline CDR1 reads SGDLS; CDR2 reads YYNGEE. This CDR3 region has 15 residues. Trimming pared 0 bases from V and 0 bases from J, leaving 7 bases between. As DNA, the CDR3 is TGTGCCAGCAGCGTAGGACAACATAGCAATCAGCCCCAGCATTTT. Translating it yields CASSVGQHSNQPQHF. Variable domain in full (rest from reference TRBV9 and TRBJ1-5): DSGVTQTPKHLITATGQRVTLRCSPRSGDLSVYWYQQSLDQGLQFLIQYYNGEERAKGNILERFSAQQFPDLHSELNLSSLELGDSALYFCASSVGQHSNQPQHFGDGTRLSIL.

Many counts were recorded for this clonotype. The gene calls are TRBV28 and TRBJ2-7; D may correspond to TRBD1 or TRBD2 (5 bases each). The length of the CDR3 is 13 residues. V gave up 6 bases and J gave up 7 bases, with 16 bases separating them. CDR1 is MDHEN, CDR2 SYDVKM, per germline. The CDR3 is CASSPPGAQEQYF. The CDR3, as DNA: TGTGCCAGCAGCCCCCCCGGGGCGCAGGAGCAGTACTTC.

CDR3 sequence reads: CASSRGGDGELFF. The CDR3, as DNA: TGTGCCAGCAGCCGGGGCGGGGACGGGGAGCTGTTTTTT. This chain links TRBV28 with TRBJ2-2, with a weak D call TRBD2 (6 bases). The germline V gene encodes CDR1 MDHEN and CDR2 SYDVKM. The CDR3 has 13 amino acids. Trimming removed 6 bases from V and 7 bases from J, with 12 bases in between.

This clonotype was counted at least ten times. The rearrangement joins TRBV25-1 to TRBJ2-7, with TRBD1 identical over 11 bases. The V gene end was trimmed by 2 bases and the J gene end by 2 bases; junction bases not matched to a gene: 8. Germline-derived CDR1 and CDR2 are MGHDK and SYGVNS. The length of the CDR3 is 17 residues. The CDR3 bases are TGTGCCAGCAGTGAAAATGTAGGGACAGGGGGAACCTACGAGCAGTACTTC. It encodes CASSENVGTGGTYEQYF.